This T cell receptor (beta chain) was sequenced for a study of blood T cell repertoires in COVID-19. Study summary: Collection of acute and convalescent COVID-19 samples took place in the United States, Italy and Spain. PBMCs, B-cell-depleted T cells, or T cells were the source of the cDNA or gDNA that made up the material.

In the original processing: Amplification with reference gene primers provided the estimates of nucleated cell counts. Generated by immunoSEQ multiplex PCR, the TCRdb table keeps only in-frame clones and is missing some. The V and J calls and clone size come from that table; D and trimming were worked out from the DNA. The sample lists 120,000 to 150,000 clones, over 80% occurring once. The germline V gene encodes CDR1 MNHNS and CDR2 SASEGT. V was clipped by 0 bases and J by 2 bases, with 13 bases between them. This CDR3 spans 16 amino acids. This receptor was identified in a human donor in a cohort sampled during active COVID-19. The gene calls are TRBV6-1 and TRBJ2-5; D not resolved. Sequenced input: peripheral blood. The CDR3 loop is CASSEALSAHQETQYF. The CDR3 DNA follows: TGTGCCAGCAGTGAAGCGCTTTCAGCGCATCAAGAGACCCAGTACTTC.